Below, 24 T cell receptor beta chains from the same sample are listed, as sequenced in a study of T-cell reconstitution after alpha-beta-depleted transplantation in children. Preparation of the TCRbeta library involved a method that used unique molecular identifiers. TCRdb fed the PCR reads into MiXCR, producing one record per CDR3 protein. Seen here are about 540,000 distinct CDR3 sequences, approximately 16% observed once, and the top ten hold less than 4%. Source: PBMCs from the stem cell graft donor, taken from the stem cell graft. The receptors stem from a human donor who donated a stem cell graft to a child with acute lymphoblastic leukemia.

This clonotype has a handful of counts. The chain links TRBV20-1 to TRBJ1-4; no clear D gene. The length of the CDR3 is 14 residues. The germline V gene has CDR1 DFQATT and CDR2 SNEGSKA (reference sequence). Deletions cut 3 bases from V and 0 bases from J, with 8 bases between. CDR3 residues: CSASVGATNEKLFF. DNA of the CDR3: TGCAGTGCTAGTGTCGGCGCAACTAATGAAAAACTGTTTTTT.

This rearrangement joins TRBV20-1 to TRBJ2-5, with D perhaps matching TRBD2 (6 bases). CDR1 and CDR2 from the germline V gene are DFQATT and SNEGSKA (reference sequence). The CDR3 is 13 residues long. The ends were cut back, 6 bases at V and 1 base at J, with 12 bases in the middle. The DNA for the CDR3 is TGCAGTGCCCCACTAGCCCCCCAAGAGACCCAGTACTTC. Amino acids: CSAPLAPQETQYF.

This chain joins TRBV20-1 and TRBJ1-4; 7 bases line up with TRBD1. There are 16 residues in the CDR3. Germline CDR1 DFQATT, CDR2 SNEGSKA (reference sequence). The junction had 12 bases not matched to a gene; V was cut back by 2 bases and J by 6 bases. DNA for the CDR3: TGCAGTGCTAGATCCAACCAGGGCAGGGGGTATGAAAAACTGTTTTTT. It codes for CSARSNQGRGYEKLFF.

There are a few counts of this clonotype. In DNA form, the CDR3 reads TGCGCCAGCAGCCGGAGAGCGGGAGGAGGAGAGACCCAGTACTTC. Amino acid sequence: CASSRRAGGGETQYF. The rearrangement joins TRBV4-1 to TRBJ2-5; 9 positions match TRBD2. The ends lost 4 bases at V and 4 bases at J; junction bases unmatched: 7. Germline V lookup: CDR1 MGHRA, CDR2 YSYEKL. The CDR3 runs to 15 residues.

This clonotype was picked up a small number of times. CDR3 coding DNA: TGTGCCAGCAGCTTAGGTTGGCGGGCCACCTACAATGAGCAGTTCTTC. Translated: CASSLGWRATYNEQFF. This chain uses TRBV7-3 with TRBJ2-1; tentative D call: TRBD2 (5 bases). The length of the CDR3 is 16 residues. V was shortened by 2 bases and J by 2 bases, with 13 bases between the two germline ends. CDR1 is SGHTA, CDR2 FQGTGA, per germline.

This chain joins TRBV3-1 and TRBJ2-1, with TRBD2 matching 16 bases. V dropped 3 bases and J dropped 0; count of bases not matched to a gene: 8. The germline gives CDR1 LGHDT, CDR2 YNNKEL (reference sequence). This CDR3 spans 20 amino acids. The CDR3 sequence is CASSQGLAGGYASSYNEQFF. CDR3 coding DNA: TGTGCCAGCAGCCAGGGACTAGCGGGAGGGTATGCCAGCTCCTACAATGAGCAGTTCTTC.

The rearrangement joins TRBV12-3 or TRBV12-4 to TRBJ2-2; possibly TRBD2 for D (6 bases). Trimming cost V 2 bases and J 6 bases, with 10 bases left between them. The CDR3 runs to 14 residues. The DNA for the CDR3 is TGTGCCAGCAGTTTACCCGGGAGCGCCGGGGAGCTGTTTTTT. Its translation is CASSLPGSAGELFF.

This chain connects TRBV19 to TRBJ2-5; no clear D gene. The germline CDR1 and CDR2 sequences are LNHDA and SQIVND (reference sequence). CDR3 length: 14 residues. V shed 4 bases and J shed 5 bases, with 14 bases lying between them. The CDR3 here is CASSNRGLRETQYF. For the CDR3, the DNA is TGTGCCAGTAGTAACAGAGGTCTGAGGGAGACCCAGTACTTC.

The V call is TRBV5-6, the J call TRBJ2-7; TRBD2 might be the D (7 bases). Germline CDR1 is SGHDT and CDR2 is YYEEEE. CDR3 length: 16 residues. V shed 3 bases and J shed 4 bases, with 20 bases lying between them. CDR3 sequence (DNA): TGTGCCAGCAGCTCTCGGCAGGGAGGGGGGTTATACGAGCAGTACTTC. Encoded protein: CASSSRQGGGLYEQYF.

The CDR3 DNA reads as TGTGCCAGCAGCCAAGGGGTTAGGGGTGTTGGCACTGAAGCTTTCTTT. Its translation: CASSQGVRGVGTEAFF. This sequence joins TRBV4-2 and TRBJ1-1, with D possibly being TRBD1 (5 bases). This CDR3 comprises 16 residues. Trimming removed 1 base at V and 4 bases at J, with 16 bases between. The germline CDR1 and CDR2 sequences are LGHNA and YNFKEQ.

In its sample, this clonotype was seen a few times. The V gene is TRBV10-2, the J gene TRBJ2-3; D is unresolved. The length of the CDR3 is 15 residues. Between the trimmed V and J ends, which lost 0 bases and 3 bases, there was a span of 10 bases. Looked up from germline, CDR1 is WSHSY and CDR2 is SAAADI. The DNA of the CDR3 is TGCGCCAGCAGTGAGTCGAAACAGATTACAGATACGCAGTATTTT. Its translation: CASSESKQITDTQYF.

This clonotype was detected a few times. V gene TRBV4-1 combines with J gene TRBJ2-3, with 9 bases identical to TRBD2. Germline trimming cut 1 base from V and 2 bases from J; bases unmatched to any gene: 7. This CDR3 has 17 residues. The germline V gene has CDR1 MGHRA and CDR2 YSYEKL. The CDR3 DNA sequence: TGCGCCAGCAGCCAAGTAGCCCTAGCGGGACTCACAGATACGCAGTATTTT. It specifies CASSQVALAGLTDTQYF.

This clonotype appeared once. The junction shows a germline mismatch at one end, possibly a read error. The CDR3 protein is CAISELASGRSSYKQYF. CDR3 coding DNA: TGTGCCATCAGTGAATTGGCTAGCGGGAGGAGCTCCTACAAGCAGTACTTC. This chain links TRBV10-3 with TRBJ2-7, with 11 bases lining up with TRBD2. CDR3 length: 17 amino acids. The germline CDR1 and CDR2 sequences are ENHRY and SYGVKD.

This clonotype was counted only a few times. V is TRBV9 and J is TRBJ2-6; D assignment may be TRBD1 or TRBD2 (6 bases each). Trimming left V 3 bases short and J 1 base short, with 11 bases between. Germline-derived CDR1 and CDR2 are SGDLS and YYNGEE. The CDR3 runs to 16 residues. The CDR3 protein is CASSAGAASGANVLTF. DNA for the CDR3: TGTGCCAGCAGCGCGGGGGCCGCTTCTGGGGCCAACGTCCTGACTTTC. The variable domain in full, with the rest retrieved from reference TRBV9 and TRBJ2-6, is DSGVTQTPKHLITATGQRVTLRCSPRSGDLSVYWYQQSLDQGLQFLIQYYNGEERAKGNILERFSAQQFPDLHSELNLSSLELGDSALYFCASSAGAASGANVLTFGAGSRLTVL.

This chain links TRBV29-1 with TRBJ2-1, with 8 bases that match TRBD2. Germline V gene lookup returns CDR1 SQVTM and CDR2 ANQGSEA. The CDR3 consists of 15 residues. The J segment lost 1 base and the V segment lost 5 bases, leaving 7 bases of the junction unmatched. In DNA, the CDR3 is TGCAGCGTTACCTCCGGGACTAGATCCTACAATGAGCAGTTCTTC. Translating it yields CSVTSGTRSYNEQFF.

The sample holds a few counts of this clonotype. This chain joins TRBV12-3 or TRBV12-4 and TRBJ2-1, with 10 bases identical to TRBD1. V lost 5 bases and J lost 10; bases outside the gene matches: 8. CDR3 length: 14 amino acids. Written as DNA, the CDR3 is TGTGCCAGCAGTCCCCGACAGGGGGCAAGAGAGCAGTTCTTC. Translated: CASSPRQGAREQFF.

This clonotype was recorded only once. This sequence joins TRBV2 and TRBJ2-2, with 7 bases that match TRBD1. From germline, CDR1 is SNHLY and CDR2 FYNNEI. V lost 7 bases and J lost 3; bases outside the gene matches: 17. The length of the CDR3 is 18 residues. CDR3 nucleotides: TGTGCCAGCATCTCAAAAGACAGGGTCGATCGGCACACCGGGGAGCTGTTTTTT. Translated, it gives CASISKDRVDRHTGELFF. The full variable domain, its missing parts supplied by reference TRBV2 and TRBJ2-2, is EPEVTQTPSHQVTQMGQEVILRCVPISNHLYFYWYRQILGQKVEFLVSFYNNEISEKSEIFDDQFSVERPDGSNFTLKIRSTKLEDSAMYFCASISKDRVDRHTGELFFGEGSRLTVL.

This chain joins TRBV27 and TRBJ1-2; unclear D gene. The CDR3 totals 13 residues. Trimming left V 6 bases short and J 8 bases short, with 16 bases between. The germline V gene encodes CDR1 MNHEY and CDR2 SMNVEV (reference sequence). The CDR3: CASRWTRGYGYTF. The CDR3, as DNA: TGTGCCAGCAGGTGGACGAGAGGGTACGGCTACACCTTC.

This clonotype was counted a few times. V is TRBV24-1 and J is TRBJ2-1, with a weak D call TRBD2 (5 bases). V gave up 3 bases and J gave up 3 bases, with 14 bases separating them. The CDR3 extends over 16 amino acids. CDR1 is KGHDR and CDR2 is SFDVKD in the germline V gene. The CDR3 nucleotides are TGTGCCACCAGTGATCCGCAGGACTCGAACTACAATGAGCAGTTCTTC. Translating it yields CATSDPQDSNYNEQFF.

This clonotype was seen more than once but under ten times. CDR3 amino acids: CASSSLVPRLAGGLVADTQYF. As DNA, the CDR3 is TGCGCCAGCAGCTCGCTAGTCCCCCGACTAGCGGGAGGTTTGGTCGCAGATACGCAGTATTTT. The rearrangement links TRBV5-1 to TRBJ2-3; 13 nucleotides match TRBD2. Germline CDR1 is SGHRS and CDR2 is YFSETQ. The junction had 20 bases not matched to a gene; V was cut back by 3 bases and J by 4 bases. This CDR3 is built from 21 residues.

The rearrangement links TRBV5-6 to TRBJ2-7; no clear D gene. V was trimmed by 9 bases and J by 6 bases, leaving 19 bases between them. Germline V gene data show CDR1 as SGHDT and CDR2 as YYEEEE. The CDR3 covers 13 residues. The chain's CDR3 is CAMGRVDRAEQYF. CDR3 sequence (DNA): TGTGCCATGGGCCGCGTGGACCGGGCCGAGCAGTACTTC.

This clonotype occurred a few times. J is TRBJ2-6 and V is TRBV10-3, with 7 bases that match TRBD1. With 3 bases clipped from V and 4 bases from J, the junction kept 3 bases outside the gene matches. The CDR3 is made up of 15 amino acids. Germline loops: CDR1 ENHRY, CDR2 SYGVKD. The CDR3 protein is CAISETGVGANVLTF. CDR3 nucleotide sequence: TGTGCCATCAGTGAAACAGGGGTAGGGGCCAACGTCCTGACTTTC.

The J gene is TRBJ2-1, the V gene TRBV6-5, with a weak D call TRBD2 (5 bases). Trimming left V 0 bases short and J 0 bases short, with 12 bases between. Per the germline V gene, CDR1 is MNHEY and CDR2 is SVGAGI. This CDR3 is 17 amino acids long. CDR3 region: CASSYSREGISYNEQFF. CDR3 coding DNA: TGTGCCAGCAGTTACTCGAGGGAAGGGATCTCCTACAATGAGCAGTTCTTC.

This clonotype was seen repeatedly, ten times or more. The rearrangement joins TRBV15 to TRBJ1-3; D possibly corresponds to TRBD1 (5 bases). The V and J ends lost 0 bases and 12 bases respectively, with 18 bases between them. CDR1 is LNHNV, CDR2 YYDKDF, per germline (reference sequence). This CDR3 spans 15 amino acids. CDR3 protein: CATSRDLGSTVGIYF. The CDR3 region has the DNA TGTGCCACCAGCAGAGATCTCGGTTCGACAGTCGGCATATATTTT.